What follows are 21 T cell receptor beta chains derived from one specimen sequenced in a study of beta chain features in type 1 diabetes. Every isolated RNA sample was fully reverse transcribed, so sequencing captured expressed TCRB transcripts. Method: immunoSEQ multiplex PCR; TCRdb's copy keeps in-frame clones and lacks some. The repertoire holds about 360,000 clones, with roughly 13% as singletons. The sequenced material came from naive CD4+ T cells from blood. Every receptor here comes from a man between 18 and 29 years old in good health.

V gene TRBV6-1 combines with J gene TRBJ2-5, with 7 bases lining up with TRBD1. Trimming took 0 bases from V and 5 from J; bases not matched to a gene: 6. This CDR3 spans 15 amino acids. Germline-derived CDR1 and CDR2 are MNHNS and SASEGT. CDR3 sequence: CASSEAGGSWETQYF. CDR3 DNA sequence: TGTGCCAGCAGTGAAGCAGGGGGCTCTTGGGAGACCCAGTACTTC.

This clone came up a few times. J is TRBJ2-3 and V is TRBV7-6; a possible D gene is TRBD2 (7 bases). The CDR3 runs to 18 residues. Germline assignment: CDR1 SGHVS and CDR2 FNYEAQ. Between the trimmed V and J ends, which lost 1 base and 0 bases, there was a span of 17 bases. The CDR3 nucleotides are TGTGCCAGCAGCTTAGTGGGGGCCCAAGCGGGGAGCACAGATACGCAGTATTTT. This codes for CASSLVGAQAGSTDTQYF. Full variable domain (missing parts from reference TRBV7-6 and TRBJ2-3): GAGVSQSPRYKVTKRGQDVALRCDPISGHVSLYWYRQALGQGPEFLTYFNYEAQQDKSGLPNDRFSAERPEGSISTLTIQRTEQRDSAMYRCASSLVGAQAGSTDTQYFGPGTRLTVL.

The chain combines TRBV28 with TRBJ1-5; TRBD1 might be the D (6 bases). V lost 3 bases and J lost 6, with 12 bases in between. Germline loops: CDR1 MDHEN, CDR2 SYDVKM. There are 14 residues in the CDR3. For the CDR3, the DNA is TGTGCCAGCAGTTTGATACAGGGTCGTCAGCCCCAGCATTTT. Protein product: CASSLIQGRQPQHF.

This clone was found a few times. This chain uses TRBV29-1 with TRBJ2-1, with 11 nucleotides matching TRBD2. Germline CDR1 and CDR2: SQVTM and ANQGSEA. The ends lost 7 bases at V and 0 bases at J; junction bases unmatched: 14. CDR3 length: 18 residues. CDR3 sequence (DNA): TGCAGCGCCCCCTCGTTGACTAGCGGGGAGTTCTCCTACAATGAGCAGTTCTTC. This encodes CSAPSLTSGEFSYNEQFF.

This clone was counted once. V usage is TRBV18 and J usage is TRBJ1-1; 7 nucleotides match TRBD1. The V gene's germline CDR1 is KGHSH and CDR2 LQKENI. Trimming cost V 4 bases and J 3 bases; bases outside gene matches: 5. CDR3 length equals 14 residues. For the CDR3, the DNA is TGTGCCAGCTCACTTGGGACAGCCGACACTGAAGCTTTCTTT. This codes for CASSLGTADTEAFF.

The genes are TRBV7-9 and TRBJ2-5; weak D call: TRBD2 (6 bases). CDR1 and CDR2 from the germline V gene are SEHNR and FQNEAQ (reference sequence). The CDR3 length is 15 residues. V dropped 1 base and J dropped 1 base, with 10 bases sitting between them. The CDR3: CASSLVTGAQETQYF. For the CDR3, the DNA is TGTGCCAGCAGCTTAGTTACGGGAGCCCAAGAGACCCAGTACTTC.

The V call is TRBV7-2, the J call TRBJ2-7; weak D call: TRBD2 (6 bases). The CDR3 consists of 13 residues. V lost 5 bases and J 3 bases, leaving 11 bases between the germline ends. Looked up from germline, CDR1 is SGHTA and CDR2 is FQGNSA. The CDR3 DNA follows: TGTGCCAGCAGCCAGGAGCGGGTCTACGAGCAGTACTTC. It encodes CASSQERVYEQYF.

This chain links TRBV21-1 with TRBJ1-1; whether TRBD1, the table's D call, matches the DNA was not checked. TRBV21-1 represents a pseudogene. CDR3 length: 14 amino acids. The CDR3 loop reads CASSKRHMSTEAFF. CDR3 DNA: TGTGCCAGCAGCAAGAGACATATGAGCACTGAAGCTTTCTTT.

This chain connects TRBV27 to TRBJ2-1; TRBD2 agrees at 8 bases. The CDR3 runs to 13 residues. The V gene end was trimmed by 5 bases and the J gene end by 6 bases; junction bases not matched to a gene: 3. The germline V gene has CDR1 MNHEY and CDR2 SMNVEV (reference sequence). The CDR3 coding sequence is TGTGCCAGCAGTATAACTAGCGGCAATGAGCAGTTCTTC. As protein: CASSITSGNEQFF.

The chain is built from TRBV7-9 and TRBJ2-1, with TRBD1 identical over 8 bases. CDR1 and CDR2 from the germline V gene are SEHNR and FQNEAQ (reference sequence). J lost 2 bases, V lost 5 bases, and 5 bases had no gene match. The CDR3 loop spans 15 amino acids. CDR3 coding DNA: TGTGCCAGCAGCGACAGGGGAAAAGCCTACAATGAGCAGTTCTTC. It encodes CASSDRGKAYNEQFF.

This clone has only a few counts. The CDR3 nucleotides read TGTGCCAGCAAGAGAACTGGGGCCAACGTCCTGACTTTC. Translating gives CASKRTGANVLTF. The chain carries TRBV9 and TRBJ2-6; D not resolved. The CDR3 is made up of 13 amino acids. The germline V and J ends were trimmed by 6 bases and 2 bases, with 6 bases remaining between them. Germline V gene sequence: CDR1 SGDLS, CDR2 YYNGEE. The variable domain in full, with the rest retrieved from reference TRBV9 and TRBJ2-6, is DSGVTQTPKHLITATGQRVTLRCSPRSGDLSVYWYQQSLDQGLQFLIQYYNGEERAKGNILERFSAQQFPDLHSELNLSSLELGDSALYFCASKRTGANVLTFGAGSRLTVL.

This clone has only a few counts. The chain joins TRBV18 to TRBJ1-1; tentatively, D is TRBD1 (5 bases). With 3 bases removed from V and 5 bases from J, the gap between germline ends came to 13 bases. This CDR3 is built from 14 residues. Germline loops: CDR1 KGHSH, CDR2 LQKENI. As DNA, the CDR3 is TGTGCCAGCTCACCCTTCGACAGTGGGACTGAAGCTTTCTTT. It translates to CASSPFDSGTEAFF.

The chain recombines TRBV5-4 with TRBJ2-5; the match to TRBD1 covers 8 bases. Germline V gives CDR1 SGHNT, CDR2 YYREEE (reference sequence). The ends lost 4 bases at V and 3 bases at J; junction bases unmatched: 5. The CDR3 length is 14 residues. CDR3 loop: CASSPSDREETQYF. The CDR3 DNA reads TGTGCCAGCAGCCCTTCGGACAGGGAAGAGACCCAGTACTTC.

The sample holds a few counts of this clone. The rearrangement joins TRBV18 to TRBJ2-7; 7 bases fit TRBD1. Per the germline V gene, CDR1 is KGHSH and CDR2 is LQKENI. The CDR3 loop spans 14 amino acids. With V trimmed by 2 bases and J by 3 bases, 4 bases remained unmatched. The chain's CDR3 is CASSPSSGGYEQYF. The CDR3, as DNA: TGTGCCAGCTCACCAAGTTCAGGGGGCTACGAGCAGTACTTC.

The J gene is TRBJ2-3, the V gene TRBV15; 9 nucleotides line up with TRBD2. Germline V gives CDR1 LNHNV, CDR2 YYDKDF (reference sequence). This CDR3 has 14 residues. With V trimmed by 6 bases and J by 6 bases, 7 bases remained unmatched. This CDR3 is CATRSPSGADTQYF. The CDR3 nucleotides read TGTGCCACCAGATCCCCTAGCGGGGCTGATACGCAGTATTTT. Full variable domain (remainder filled in from reference TRBV15 and TRBJ2-3): DAMVIQNPRYQVTQFGKPVTLSCSQTLNHNVMYWYQQKSSQAPKLLFHYYDKDFNNEADTPDNFQSRRPNTSFCFLDIRSPGLGDTAMYLCATRSPSGADTQYFGPGTRLTVL.

V usage is TRBV30 and J usage is TRBJ1-2, with D maybe TRBD1 (5 bases). The germline V gene encodes CDR1 GTSNPN and CDR2 SVGIG (reference sequence). V was shortened by 4 bases and J by 5 bases, with 14 bases between the two germline ends. The CDR3 consists of 13 residues. The CDR3 DNA reads as TGTGCCTGGATTGGGGGGGGAGGGTATGGCTACACCTTC. It specifies CAWIGGGGYGYTF.

The V gene is TRBV11-2, the J gene TRBJ1-4; D gene unclear. CDR1 is SGHAT and CDR2 is FQNNGV in the germline V gene. The CDR3 loop spans 12 amino acids. With 7 bases removed from V and 15 bases from J, the gap between germline ends came to 18 bases. CDR3 amino acids: CASTHFKTTMFF. The CDR3 nucleotides are TGTGCCAGCACCCACTTCAAGACAACAATGTTTTTT.

This clone was found a few times. The V call is TRBV5-1, the J call TRBJ1-2; D not resolved. The CDR3 consists of 15 residues. CDR1 and CDR2 (germline): SGHRS, YFSETQ. Trimming took 0 bases from V and 3 from J, leaving 12 bases between them. CDR3 coding DNA: TGCGCCAGCAGCTTGGAACTCGCTCACGACTATGGCTACACCTTC. This translates into CASSLELAHDYGYTF.

The V call is TRBV5-1, the J call TRBJ2-3; TRBD1 is a possible D gene (5 bases). The germline V and J ends were trimmed by 1 base and 4 bases, with 16 bases remaining between them. There are 16 residues in the CDR3. The germline CDR1 and CDR2 sequences are SGHRS and YFSETQ. The CDR3 loop is CASSLSYSGLADTQYF. In DNA form, the CDR3 reads TGCGCCAGCAGCTTGTCCTACTCAGGGTTGGCAGATACGCAGTATTTT.

The chain is built from TRBV30 and TRBJ2-1; a possible D gene is TRBD2 (5 bases). Trimming took 2 bases from V and 8 from J, leaving 16 bases between them. The CDR3 contains 14 residues. The germline V gene has CDR1 GTSNPN and CDR2 SVGIG (reference sequence). In DNA, the CDR3 is TGTGCCTGGAGTCCGGGGTGGCCGAGGGATGAGCAGTTCTTC. This encodes CAWSPGWPRDEQFF.

This clone was found a few times. This chain uses TRBV27 with TRBJ2-5, with D possibly being TRBD2 (6 bases). Germline V gives CDR1 MNHEY, CDR2 SMNVEV (reference sequence). This CDR3 has 16 residues. The V end lost 0 bases, the J end lost 1 base, and 12 bases lay between the germline ends. In DNA, the CDR3 is TGTGCCAGCAGTTTATCCCGACTAGTGGCCCAAGAGACCCAGTACTTC. Protein: CASSLSRLVAQETQYF.